This T cell receptor beta chain was found in a study of T cell repertoires in cytomegalovirus infection (dated by TCRdb to 2018 to 2020). General notes on the study: Because public TCR beta signatures pointed to carriage of CMV infection together with the matching HLA type, the HLA type of each donor mattered for the analysis. What the authors observed across the whole study: The ex vivo response was dominated by HLA-C-restricted CMV-specific TCR beta clonotypes, which also provided the single most frequent clonotype in two of eight donors. In both this cohort and an independent roughly 350-donor cohort, the cumulative frequency of public TCR beta family members distinguished carriers of CMV infection plus the relevant HLA type.

In the germline V gene, CDR1 corresponds to SGHRS and CDR2 to YFSETQ. The CDR3 measures 16 amino acids from cysteine to phenylalanine. Kept here is only the CDR3 DNA, which spans 48 bases and is read in frame from base 1. V lost 3 bases and J lost 6 bases, and the count of bases not matched to a germline gene is 3. There are many counts of this clonotype. Its antigen is currently not known. Qualities for individual bases were not recorded, and no much larger clone is one base off. The sample was run on an Illumina HiSeq 1500. TCRdb reanalyzed the raw reads on its own, using fastp at Q25 for trimming and MiXCR for clone calling, and kept in-frame beta chains. Rows are combined by CDR3 protein, so each entry shows the most common genes and DNA. The sample yields around 70,000 distinct CDR3 sequences; 3% to 4.5% were counted once. The ten biggest clones cover under 25% of the sample.

Rearrangement joined TRBV5-1 to TRBJ2-2, with TRBD2 identical over 15 junction bases. Sequences were obtained from PBMCs. The sequence derives from a human donor in good health (CMV status not recorded). Some clones in this sample may be carry-over from other donors' samples. The CDR3 region has the sequence CASSSGLAGGPGELFF. The DNA sequence is TGCGCCAGCAGCTCGGGACTAGCGGGAGGCCCCGGGGAGCTGTTTTTT. With the rest looked up from the reference TRBV5-1 and TRBJ2-2 genes rather than sequenced, the full variable domain is KAGVTQTPRYLIKTRGQQVTLSCSPISGHRSVSWYQQTPGQGLQFLFEYFSETQRNKGNFPGRFSGRQFSNSRSEMNVSTLELGDSALYLCASSSGLAGGPGELFFGEGSRLTVL.